These T cell receptor beta chains were read from a single sample in a study of identical twins. TCRdb ran MiXCR on the 5' RACE reads and lists one entry per CDR3 protein. Here the sample spans 690,000 or so distinct CDR3 sequences, approximately 9% being singletons. The same sample was also studied in work on yellow fever vaccine responses in identical twins.

Sequenced material: PBMCs. All receptors come from a woman aged 18-35 years in good health. Each CDR3 is given with its conserved first and last residue.

length	V	J	CDR3
12	TRBV30	TRBJ1-2	CAWRAVGFGYTF
14	TRBV27	TRBJ2-3	CASSPPPHTDTQYF
15	TRBV4-3	TRBJ2-7	CASSQDRGFLYEQYF
15	TRBV5-1	TRBJ2-2	CASSSQGMNTGELFF
13	TRBV7-2	TRBJ2-3	CASSFRDGDTQYF
13	TRBV27	TRBJ2-2	CASSPIQAGELFF
17	TRBV11-2	TRBJ2-3	CASSLDPRGAGKDTQYF
12	TRBV5-1	TRBJ2-1	CASSSGVGEQFF
13	TRBV7-8	TRBJ2-7	CASSLGTADEQYF
15	TRBV4-2	TRBJ2-7	CASAQGTSGTYEQYF
15	TRBV24-1	TRBJ2-7	CATSEGTATGYEQYF
13	TRBV10-3	TRBJ2-7	CAIGGQGTYEQYF
13	TRBV2	TRBJ2-7	CASNFRGQIEQYF
15	TRBV4-1	TRBJ1-2	CASSHPIQGNYGYTF
13	TRBV3-1	TRBJ2-2	CASSQLRSGELFF
15	TRBV4-3	TRBJ2-7	CASSQDNGQYYEQYF
12	TRBV5-1	TRBJ2-3	CASSSRWDTQYF
17	TRBV5-5	TRBJ1-5	CASSSRIGGGSNQPQHF
17	TRBV10-3	TRBJ2-6	CAISERDRRSGANVLTF
15	TRBV5-6	TRBJ2-1	CASSPGAGLGNEQFF
14	TRBV6-2/TRBV6-3	TRBJ2-7	CASSYREGTYEQYF
15	TRBV2	TRBJ2-5	CASTFDRGRKETQYF
19	TRBV3-1	TRBJ2-7	CASSQDPGAGAPLSYEQYF
15	TRBV6-2/TRBV6-3	TRBJ2-7	CASSDHFQGYYEQYF
15	TRBV12-3/TRBV12-4	TRBJ2-3	CASRGTSQDTDTQYF
16	TRBV12-3/TRBV12-4	TRBJ2-1	CASSSLLAGINNEQFF
15	TRBV7-6	TRBJ2-7	CASSIRLAGPYEQYF
15	TRBV7-9	TRBJ2-1	CASSFGQGARNEQFF
13	TRBV25-1	TRBJ2-1	CASRKDSYNEQFF
16	TRBV7-9	TRBJ2-7	CASSLYESPSSYEQYF
16	TRBV24-1	TRBJ2-1	CATSDFPQSSYNEQFF
15	TRBV5-1	TRBJ2-2	CASSLGLADTGELFF
13	TRBV20-1	TRBJ2-1	CSANQGARNEQFF
15	TRBV2	TRBJ1-4	CASSEYLSANEKLFF
16	TRBV27	TRBJ2-5	CASSFRGATIPETQYF
16	TRBV28	TRBJ2-2	CASSRSEGSGHGELFF
15	TRBV7-9	TRBJ1-1	CASSPRELGNTEAFF
14	TRBV18	TRBJ2-7	CASSPVQGAYEQYF
15	TRBV25-1	TRBJ2-7	CASSGRVRTPYEQYF
14	TRBV12-3/TRBV12-4	TRBJ2-5	CASRTTGTGETQYF
14	TRBV14	TRBJ2-1	CASSPLGLAGEQFF